The clone carrying this T cell receptor beta chain has at least ten counts. These data are taken from a study of T cells of healthy individuals. Trimming removed 5 bases at V and 8 bases at J, with 18 bases between. This CDR3 spans 15 amino acids. In germline, CDR1 is SGHAT, CDR2 FQDESV (reference sequence). One entry per CDR3 protein results from TCRdb running MiXCR on the 5' RACE reads. In the table there are roughly 76,000 distinct CDR3 sequences, 4% to 5.5% of which are singletons. V is TRBV11-1 and J is TRBJ1-4; D is perhaps TRBD1 (5 bases). The clonotype originates from a female donor in good health. The DNA for the CDR3 is TGTGCCAGCAGCCACCGACCACTGAAGGGGGAAAAACTGTTTTTT. It is translated as CASSHRPLKGEKLFF.